The 2 T cell receptor beta chains below come from one sample, sequenced in a study of cytomegalovirus exposure and HLA in healthy donors. The study ran its PCR with 60 Vbeta and 13 Jbeta primers. Sequencing used immunoSEQ multiplex PCR; TCRdb keeps in-frame clones, though not all of them. The data show some 150,000 clones, with around 85% seen just once and around 4.1% held by the top ten. The source material was PBMCs. All receptors come from a man aged 35-49 years in good health and CMV-seropositive.

CDR3 DNA sequence: TGCGCCAGCAGCCAGGGGCTAAACTCCTACGAGCAGTACTTC. Amino acids: CASSQGLNSYEQYF. This sequence joins TRBV4-1 and TRBJ2-5, with D possibly TRBD1 on 5 matching bases. The J call may be mistaken, given a closer DNA end match to TRBJ2-7. Germline V lookup: CDR1 MGHRA, CDR2 YSYEKL. The CDR3 spans 14 residues.

V and J are TRBV5-1 and TRBJ2-3, with unresolved D. The CDR3 has 15 residues. The V gene lost 2 bases and the J gene lost 0 bases, with 10 bases spanning the gap. Germline CDR1 reads SGHRS; CDR2 reads YFSETQ. This chain's CDR3 is CASSFESPSTDTQYF. CDR3 DNA sequence: TGCGCCAGCAGCTTTGAGTCACCTAGCACAGATACGCAGTATTTT.